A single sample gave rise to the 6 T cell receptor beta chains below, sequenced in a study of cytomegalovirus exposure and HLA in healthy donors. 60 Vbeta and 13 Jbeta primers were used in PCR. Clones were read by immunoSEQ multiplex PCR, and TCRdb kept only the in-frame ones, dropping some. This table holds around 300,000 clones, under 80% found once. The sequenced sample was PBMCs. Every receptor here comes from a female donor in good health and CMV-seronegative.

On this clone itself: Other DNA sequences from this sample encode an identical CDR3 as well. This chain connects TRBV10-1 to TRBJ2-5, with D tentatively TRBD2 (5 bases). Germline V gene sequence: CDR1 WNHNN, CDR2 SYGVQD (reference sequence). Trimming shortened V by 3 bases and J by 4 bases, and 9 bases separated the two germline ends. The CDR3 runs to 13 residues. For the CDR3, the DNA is TGCGCCAGCAGTGATCCGGGGAGAGAGACCCAGTACTTC. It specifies CASSDPGRETQYF.

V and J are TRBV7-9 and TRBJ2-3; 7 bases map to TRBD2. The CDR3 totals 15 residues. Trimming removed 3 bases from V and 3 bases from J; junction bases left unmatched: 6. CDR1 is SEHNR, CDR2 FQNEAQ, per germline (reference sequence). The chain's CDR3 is CASSFLGGTTDTQYF. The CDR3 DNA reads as TGTGCCAGCAGCTTTCTGGGGGGGACGACAGATACGCAGTATTTT. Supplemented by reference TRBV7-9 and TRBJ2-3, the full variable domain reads DTGVSQNPRHKITKRGQNVTFRCDPISEHNRLYWYRQTLGQGPEFLTYFQNEAQLEKSRLLSDRFSAERPKGSFSTLEIQRTEQGDSAMYLCASSFLGGTTDTQYFGPGTRLTVL.

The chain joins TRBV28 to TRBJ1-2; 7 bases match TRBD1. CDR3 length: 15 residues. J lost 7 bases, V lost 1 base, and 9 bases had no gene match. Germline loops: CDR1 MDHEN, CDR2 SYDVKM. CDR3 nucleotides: TGTGCCAGCAGTTTATATTATCGGGACAGCCTTGGCTACACCTTC. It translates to CASSLYYRDSLGYTF.

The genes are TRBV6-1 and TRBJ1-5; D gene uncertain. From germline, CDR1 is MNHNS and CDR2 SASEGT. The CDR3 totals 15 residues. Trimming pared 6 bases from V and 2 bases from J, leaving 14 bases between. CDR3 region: CASRPGIRGNQPQHF. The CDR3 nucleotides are TGTGCCAGCAGGCCCGGGATAAGGGGCAATCAGCCCCAGCATTTT.

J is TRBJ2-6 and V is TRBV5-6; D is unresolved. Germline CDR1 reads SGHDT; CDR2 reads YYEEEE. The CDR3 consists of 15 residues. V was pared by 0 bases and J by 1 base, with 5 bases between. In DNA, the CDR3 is TGTGCCAGCAGCTTGGACGGGTCTGGGGCCAACGTCCTGACTTTC. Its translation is CASSLDGSGANVLTF. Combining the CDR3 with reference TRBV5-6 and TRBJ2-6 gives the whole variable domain DAGVTQSPTHLIKTRGQQVTLRCSPKSGHDTVSWYQQALGQGPQFIFQYYEEEERQRGNFPDRFSGHQFPNYSSELNVNALLLGDSALYLCASSLDGSGANVLTFGAGSRLTVL.

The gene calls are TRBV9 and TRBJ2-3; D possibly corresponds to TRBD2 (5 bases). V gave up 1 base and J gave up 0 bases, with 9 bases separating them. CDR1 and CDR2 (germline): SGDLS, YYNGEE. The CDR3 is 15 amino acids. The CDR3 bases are TGTGCCAGCAGCGTATTCGGGGTGAGCACAGATACGCAGTATTTT. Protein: CASSVFGVSTDTQYF.